The TCR beta chain described here comes from a study of blood T cell repertoires in COVID-19. This clone occurred once. Assay used: immunoSEQ multiplex PCR; TCRdb lists only in-frame clones, some missing. Of under 55,000 clones in the sample, 60% to 80% were seen once. This CDR3 is 16 amino acids long. V was clipped by 2 bases and J by 2 bases; unmatched bases: 7. This receptor was identified in a woman aged 50 to 65 with acute COVID-19. The rearrangement uses TRBV6-7 and TRBJ2-7, with TRBD2 identical over 9 bases. TRBV6-7 belongs to the ORF category, with a function that is uncertain. The sample consisted of PBMCs or T cells enriched from blood (not recorded which). The CDR3 sequence is CASSYPLAGLTYEQYF. The CDR3 nucleotides are TGTGCCAGCAGTTACCCGCTAGCGGGGCTAACCTACGAGCAGTACTTC.